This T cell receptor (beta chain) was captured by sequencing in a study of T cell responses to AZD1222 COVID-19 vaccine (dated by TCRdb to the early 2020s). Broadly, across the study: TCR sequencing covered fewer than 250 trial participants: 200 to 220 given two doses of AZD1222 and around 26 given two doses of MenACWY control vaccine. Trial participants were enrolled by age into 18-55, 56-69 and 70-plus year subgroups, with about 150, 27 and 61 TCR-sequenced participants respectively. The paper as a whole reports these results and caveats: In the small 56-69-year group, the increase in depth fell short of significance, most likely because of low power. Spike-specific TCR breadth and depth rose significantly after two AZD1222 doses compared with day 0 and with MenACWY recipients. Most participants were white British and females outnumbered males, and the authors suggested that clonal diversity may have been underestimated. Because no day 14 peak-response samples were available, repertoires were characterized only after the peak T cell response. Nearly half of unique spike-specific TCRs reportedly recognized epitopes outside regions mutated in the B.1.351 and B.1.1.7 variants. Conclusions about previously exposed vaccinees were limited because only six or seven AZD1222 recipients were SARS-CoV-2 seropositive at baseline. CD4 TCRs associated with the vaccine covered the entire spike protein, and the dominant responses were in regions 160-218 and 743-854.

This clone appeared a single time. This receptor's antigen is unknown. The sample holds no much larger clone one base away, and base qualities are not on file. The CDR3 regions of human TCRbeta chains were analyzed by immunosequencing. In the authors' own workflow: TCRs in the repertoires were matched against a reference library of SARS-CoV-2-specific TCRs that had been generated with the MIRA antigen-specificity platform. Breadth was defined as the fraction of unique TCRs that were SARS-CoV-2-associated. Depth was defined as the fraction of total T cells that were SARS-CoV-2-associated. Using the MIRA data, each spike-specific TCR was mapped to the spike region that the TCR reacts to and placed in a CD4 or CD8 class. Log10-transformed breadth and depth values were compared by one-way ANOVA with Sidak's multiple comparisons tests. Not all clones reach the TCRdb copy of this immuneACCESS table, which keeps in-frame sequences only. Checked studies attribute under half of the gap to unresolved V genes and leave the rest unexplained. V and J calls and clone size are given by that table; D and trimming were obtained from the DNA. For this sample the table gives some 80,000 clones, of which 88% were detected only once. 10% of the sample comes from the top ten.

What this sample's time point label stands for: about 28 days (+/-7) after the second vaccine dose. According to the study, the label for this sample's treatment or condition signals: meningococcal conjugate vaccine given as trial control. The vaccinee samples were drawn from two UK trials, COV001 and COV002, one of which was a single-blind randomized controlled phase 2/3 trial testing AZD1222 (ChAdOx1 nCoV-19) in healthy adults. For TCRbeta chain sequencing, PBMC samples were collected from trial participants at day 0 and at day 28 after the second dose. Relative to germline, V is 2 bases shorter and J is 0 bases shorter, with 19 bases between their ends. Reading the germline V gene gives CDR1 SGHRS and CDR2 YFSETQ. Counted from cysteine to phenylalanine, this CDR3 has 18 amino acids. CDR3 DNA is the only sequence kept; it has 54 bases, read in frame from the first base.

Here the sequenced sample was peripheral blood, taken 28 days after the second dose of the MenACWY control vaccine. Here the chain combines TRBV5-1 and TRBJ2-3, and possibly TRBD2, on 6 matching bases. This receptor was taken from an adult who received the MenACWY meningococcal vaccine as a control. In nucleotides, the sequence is TGCGCCAGCAGCTTTCTTTCAGGAGGGGCTACTAGCACAGATACGCAGTATTTT. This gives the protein CASSFLSGGATSTDTQYF. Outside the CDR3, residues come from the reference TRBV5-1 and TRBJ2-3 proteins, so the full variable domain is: KAGVTQTPRYLIKTRGQQVTLSCSPISGHRSVSWYQQTPGQGLQFLFEYFSETQRNKGNFPGRFSGRQFSNSRSEMNVSTLELGDSALYLCASSFLSGGATSTDTQYFGPGTRLTVL.